These T cell receptor beta chains were read from a single sample in a study of early T cells in non-severe SARS-CoV-2 infection. MiXCR was run by TCRdb on the 5' RACE reads, yielding one entry per CDR3 protein. The data hold tens of thousands of distinct CDR3 sequences, with 10% to 14% observed a single time. The sample comprised whole blood. These receptors originate from an adult who was a healthcare worker with PCR-confirmed SARS-CoV-2 infection or an uninfected control (not recorded which). CDR3s include the opening cysteine and the closing phenylalanine or tryptophan. Each record gives: J gene, D gene, clone size, V gene, CDR3 protein, CDR3 DNA. D genes are given only for firm matches. A clone size is listed for some rows: how often the clone was seen (once, few, many), or a class if it is expanded.

J gene: TRBJ2-2; D gene: NA; clone size: NA; V gene: TRBV20-1; CDR3 protein: CSARRTQANTGELFF; CDR3 DNA: TGCAGTGCTCGACGGACGCAAGCGAACACCGGGGAGCTGTTTTTT
J gene: TRBJ2-7; D gene: NA; clone size: few; V gene: TRBV3-1; CDR3 protein: CASSQIGKSSYEQYF; CDR3 DNA: TGTGCCAGCAGCCAAATCGGAAAGAGCTCCTACGAGCAGTACTTC
J gene: TRBJ1-4; D gene: NA; clone size: many; V gene: TRBV20-1; CDR3 protein: CSAPGLTNEKLFF; CDR3 DNA: TGCAGTGCTCCCGGTCTGACTAATGAAAAACTGTTTTTT
J gene: TRBJ1-5; D gene: TRBD1; clone size: NA; V gene: TRBV4-1; CDR3 protein: CASSHTGDQPQHF; CDR3 DNA: TGCGCCAGCAGCCACACAGGGGATCAGCCCCAGCATTTT
J gene: TRBJ2-2; D gene: NA; clone size: NA; V gene: TRBV6-2/TRBV6-3; CDR3 protein: CASSFGRSNTGELFF; CDR3 DNA: TGTGCCAGCAGTTTCGGACGGTCGAACACCGGGGAGCTGTTTTTT
J gene: TRBJ2-2; D gene: NA; clone size: few; V gene: TRBV6-4; CDR3 protein: CASSGQPTGELFF; CDR3 DNA: TGTGCCAGCAGCGGACAGCCCACCGGGGAGCTGTTTTTT
J gene: TRBJ1-2; D gene: NA; clone size: many; V gene: TRBV7-3; CDR3 protein: CASSSSWGPYGYTF; CDR3 DNA: TGTGCCAGCAGCTCAAGTTGGGGGCCGTATGGCTACACCTTC
J gene: TRBJ1-1; D gene: NA; clone size: many; V gene: TRBV15; CDR3 protein: CATSRDPGGTEAFF; CDR3 DNA: TGTGCCACCAGCAGAGATCCCGGGGGAACTGAAGCTTTCTTT
J gene: TRBJ2-3; D gene: TRBD1; clone size: NA; V gene: TRBV10-3; CDR3 protein: CAIHPGQGTDTQYF; CDR3 DNA: TGTGCCATTCATCCGGGACAGGGCACAGATACGCAGTATTTT
J gene: TRBJ1-5; D gene: NA; clone size: many; V gene: TRBV10-3; CDR3 protein: CATRVGNQPQHF; CDR3 DNA: TGTGCCACCAGGGTTGGCAATCAGCCCCAGCATTTT
J gene: TRBJ1-5; D gene: NA; clone size: many; V gene: TRBV30; CDR3 protein: CAWYQWGQVNQPQHF; CDR3 DNA: TGTGCCTGGTATCAATGGGGGCAGGTGAATCAGCCCCAGCATTTT
J gene: TRBJ1-1; D gene: NA; clone size: few; V gene: TRBV21-1; CDR3 protein: CAHSGGAWVTFF; CDR3 DNA: TGTGCCCATAGCGGGGGGGCTTGGGTGACTTTCTTT
J gene: TRBJ2-7; D gene: NA; clone size: many; V gene: TRBV7-2; CDR3 protein: CASSLGGPDHYEQYF; CDR3 DNA: TGTGCCAGCAGCTTAGGGGGTCCGGACCACTACGAGCAGTACTTC
J gene: TRBJ1-2; D gene: NA; clone size: many; V gene: TRBV2; CDR3 protein: CASSEAPLGGDGYTF; CDR3 DNA: TGTGCCAGCAGTGAAGCGCCTCTAGGCGGGGATGGCTACACCTTC
J gene: TRBJ2-3; D gene: NA; clone size: few; V gene: TRBV28; CDR3 protein: CASTASRDTQYF; CDR3 DNA: TGTGCCAGCACTGCCAGCCGAGATACGCAGTATTTT
J gene: TRBJ1-1; D gene: NA; clone size: few; V gene: TRBV5-8; CDR3 protein: CASSLTIVNAFF; CDR3 DNA: TGTGCCAGCAGCTTGACGATTGTGAACGCTTTCTTT
J gene: TRBJ2-7; D gene: NA; clone size: NA; V gene: TRBV20-1; CDR3 protein: CSARDPQVHEQYF; CDR3 DNA: TGCAGTGCGCGGGACCCCCAGGTCCACGAGCAGTACTTC
J gene: TRBJ1-1; D gene: NA; clone size: many; V gene: TRBV19; CDR3 protein: CASSIPLHEAFF; CDR3 DNA: TGTGCCAGTAGTATACCCCTACATGAAGCTTTCTTT
J gene: TRBJ1-2; D gene: NA; clone size: many; V gene: TRBV10-3; CDR3 protein: CAISGGLGTYGYTF; CDR3 DNA: TGTGCCATCAGTGGTGGATTGGGGACGTATGGCTACACCTTC
J gene: TRBJ2-5; D gene: TRBD2; clone size: many; V gene: TRBV7-9; CDR3 protein: CASSQSRGLRRETQYF; CDR3 DNA: TGTGCCAGCAGCCAAAGCCGGGGACTACGTAGAGAGACCCAGTACTTC
J gene: TRBJ1-1; D gene: NA; clone size: NA; V gene: TRBV7-9; CDR3 protein: CASSLDALRTEAFF; CDR3 DNA: TGTGCCAGCAGCTTAGACGCGTTAAGGACTGAAGCTTTCTTT
J gene: TRBJ1-6; D gene: TRBD1; clone size: many; V gene: TRBV6-1; CDR3 protein: CASRGQANNSPLHF; CDR3 DNA: TGTGCCAGTAGAGGACAGGCGAATAATTCACCCCTCCACTTT
J gene: TRBJ2-5; D gene: NA; clone size: many; V gene: TRBV2; CDR3 protein: CASSEVAYPEETQYF; CDR3 DNA: TGTGCCAGCAGTGAAGTAGCTTACCCCGAAGAGACCCAGTACTTC
J gene: TRBJ2-1; D gene: NA; clone size: NA; V gene: TRBV3-1; CDR3 protein: CASRMRDGRYNEQFF; CDR3 DNA: TGTGCCAGCAGAATGCGGGACGGTCGGTACAATGAGCAGTTCTTC
J gene: TRBJ2-1; D gene: NA; clone size: many; V gene: TRBV20-1; CDR3 protein: CSAFRPRGRENNEQFF; CDR3 DNA: TGCAGTGCTTTCAGACCGCGCGGTAGGGAAAACAATGAGCAGTTCTTC
J gene: TRBJ2-7; D gene: TRBD2; clone size: many; V gene: TRBV7-2; CDR3 protein: CASSLEAGRAYEQYF; CDR3 DNA: TGTGCCAGCAGCTTAGAGGCAGGGAGGGCCTACGAGCAGTACTTC
J gene: TRBJ2-1; D gene: TRBD2; clone size: NA; V gene: TRBV4-2; CDR3 protein: CASSQARLAHEQFF; CDR3 DNA: TGTGCCAGCAGCCAAGCGCGACTAGCCCATGAGCAGTTCTTC
J gene: TRBJ1-2; D gene: TRBD1; clone size: many; V gene: TRBV6-5; CDR3 protein: CASGSGTGRNLHTF; CDR3 DNA: TGTGCCAGCGGATCTGGGACAGGGAGGAATCTCCACACCTTC
J gene: TRBJ2-5; D gene: TRBD1; clone size: few; V gene: TRBV7-2; CDR3 protein: CASSSDRVETQYF; CDR3 DNA: TGTGCCAGCAGCTCCGACAGGGTAGAGACCCAGTACTTC
J gene: TRBJ2-1; D gene: NA; clone size: many; V gene: TRBV10-1; CDR3 protein: CASSESALRYNEQFF; CDR3 DNA: TGCGCCAGCAGTGAGTCAGCCCTTCGCTACAATGAGCAGTTCTTC
J gene: TRBJ1-1; D gene: NA; clone size: NA; V gene: TRBV6-1; CDR3 protein: CASSELGAFF; CDR3 DNA: TGTGCCAGCAGTGAATTAGGAGCTTTCTTT
J gene: TRBJ1-2; D gene: NA; clone size: few; V gene: TRBV5-8; CDR3 protein: CASSPLQRGYTF; CDR3 DNA: TGTGCCAGCAGCCCCCTCCAGCGGGGCTACACCTTC
J gene: TRBJ2-7; D gene: TRBD2; clone size: NA; V gene: TRBV7-8; CDR3 protein: CASSLNRASGGMRAYEQYF; CDR3 DNA: TGTGCCAGCAGCTTAAATCGGGCTAGCGGGGGGATGAGGGCCTACGAGCAGTACTTC
J gene: TRBJ2-7; D gene: NA; clone size: NA; V gene: TRBV4-2; CDR3 protein: CASSQASSYDYEQYF; CDR3 DNA: TGTGCCAGCAGCCAAGCGAGTAGTTACGACTACGAGCAGTACTTC
J gene: TRBJ1-2; D gene: NA; clone size: NA; V gene: TRBV7-9; CDR3 protein: CASSLSGLGYTF; CDR3 DNA: TGTGCCAGCAGCTTGTCAGGGCTCGGCTACACCTTC
J gene: TRBJ2-7; D gene: NA; clone size: NA; V gene: TRBV9; CDR3 protein: CASSVGGGPAYEQYF; CDR3 DNA: TGTGCCAGCAGCGTAGGAGGGGGGCCCGCCTACGAGCAGTACTTC
J gene: TRBJ1-3; D gene: NA; clone size: many; V gene: TRBV21-1; CDR3 protein: CASSKAEPGTAFLSGNTIYF; CDR3 DNA: TGTGCCAGCAGCAAAGCGGAGCCCGGGACAGCTTTTTTATCTGGAAACACCATATATTTT
J gene: TRBJ1-3; D gene: NA; clone size: many; V gene: TRBV27; CDR3 protein: CASSLLGGSGNTIYF; CDR3 DNA: TGTGCCAGCAGTTTACTGGGAGGCTCTGGAAACACCATATATTTT
J gene: TRBJ2-4; D gene: TRBD2; clone size: few; V gene: TRBV7-2; CDR3 protein: CASSLGRGTSENIQYF; CDR3 DNA: TGTGCCAGCAGCTTAGGGCGTGGGACTAGCGAAAACATTCAGTACTTC
J gene: TRBJ2-5; D gene: NA; clone size: many; V gene: TRBV2; CDR3 protein: CASSEALPTRKTQYF; CDR3 DNA: TGTGCCAGCAGTGAAGCGCTCCCCACCAGGAAGACCCAGTACTTC
J gene: TRBJ2-5; D gene: NA; clone size: NA; V gene: TRBV20-1; CDR3 protein: CSALQGQETQYF; CDR3 DNA: TGCAGTGCTCTGCAAGGCCAAGAGACCCAGTACTTC
J gene: TRBJ1-1; D gene: NA; clone size: many; V gene: TRBV7-9; CDR3 protein: CASSLAASNTEAFF; CDR3 DNA: TGTGCCAGCAGCTTGGCAGCCTCAAACACTGAGGCTTTCTTT
J gene: TRBJ2-5; D gene: NA; clone size: few; V gene: TRBV6-2/TRBV6-3; CDR3 protein: CASGDIGETQYF; CDR3 DNA: TGTGCCAGCGGCGACATCGGAGAGACCCAGTACTTC
J gene: TRBJ1-3; D gene: TRBD1; clone size: many; V gene: TRBV30; CDR3 protein: CAWSVRFHRGPSGNTIYF; CDR3 DNA: TGTGCCTGGAGTGTAAGGTTCCACAGGGGCCCATCTGGAAACACCATATATTTT
J gene: TRBJ1-2; D gene: NA; clone size: many; V gene: TRBV12-3/TRBV12-4; CDR3 protein: CASSRETGQIYGYTF; CDR3 DNA: TGTGCCAGCAGTAGGGAGACAGGTCAGATATATGGCTACACCTTC
J gene: TRBJ1-1; D gene: NA; clone size: many; V gene: TRBV20-1; CDR3 protein: CSAKQPNTEAFF; CDR3 DNA: TGCAGTGCTAAACAGCCGAACACTGAAGCTTTCTTT
J gene: TRBJ1-1; D gene: NA; clone size: many; V gene: TRBV4-3; CDR3 protein: CASSRAVNTEAFF; CDR3 DNA: TGCGCCAGCAGCCGGGCAGTGAACACTGAAGCTTTCTTT
J gene: TRBJ2-1; D gene: NA; clone size: few; V gene: TRBV7-6; CDR3 protein: CASSLGAGQRGNNEQFF; CDR3 DNA: TGTGCCAGCAGCCTAGGGGCTGGGCAGCGAGGGAACAATGAGCAGTTCTTC
J gene: TRBJ1-1; D gene: TRBD1; clone size: many; V gene: TRBV11-2; CDR3 protein: CASRHTGGAEAFF; CDR3 DNA: TGTGCCAGCAGACATACAGGGGGGGCTGAAGCTTTCTTT
J gene: TRBJ2-7; D gene: NA; clone size: NA; V gene: TRBV7-8; CDR3 protein: CASSPSRGEQYF; CDR3 DNA: TGTGCCAGCAGCCCCTCCCGGGGCGAGCAGTACTTC
J gene: TRBJ2-2; D gene: NA; clone size: NA; V gene: TRBV7-9; CDR3 protein: CASSLDALRVTGELFF; CDR3 DNA: TGTGCCAGCAGCTTAGACGCACTACGAGTAACCGGGGAGCTGTTTTTT
J gene: TRBJ2-2; D gene: NA; clone size: NA; V gene: TRBV7-3; CDR3 protein: CASRYGVNTGELFF; CDR3 DNA: TGTGCCAGCAGATATGGGGTAAACACCGGGGAGCTGTTTTTT
J gene: TRBJ1-1; D gene: NA; clone size: many; V gene: TRBV7-2; CDR3 protein: CASSFTDGLNTEAFF; CDR3 DNA: TGTGCCAGCAGCTTCACCGACGGACTGAACACTGAAGCTTTCTTT
J gene: TRBJ2-7; D gene: NA; clone size: NA; V gene: TRBV5-6; CDR3 protein: CASSLGKYEQYF; CDR3 DNA: TGTGCCAGCAGCTTAGGGAAATACGAGCAGTACTTC
J gene: TRBJ2-6; D gene: NA; clone size: many; V gene: TRBV6-5; CDR3 protein: CASSRTGTGANVLTF; CDR3 DNA: TGTGCCAGCAGCCGAACAGGGACTGGGGCCAACGTCCTGACTTTC
J gene: TRBJ1-3; D gene: NA; clone size: few; V gene: TRBV6-1; CDR3 protein: CASSASWGLGNTIYF; CDR3 DNA: TGTGCCAGCAGTGCAAGCTGGGGGCTCGGAAACACCATATATTTT
J gene: TRBJ2-3; D gene: NA; clone size: many; V gene: TRBV5-1; CDR3 protein: CAAPGGTDTQYF; CDR3 DNA: TGCGCCGCCCCGGGCGGCACAGATACGCAGTATTTT